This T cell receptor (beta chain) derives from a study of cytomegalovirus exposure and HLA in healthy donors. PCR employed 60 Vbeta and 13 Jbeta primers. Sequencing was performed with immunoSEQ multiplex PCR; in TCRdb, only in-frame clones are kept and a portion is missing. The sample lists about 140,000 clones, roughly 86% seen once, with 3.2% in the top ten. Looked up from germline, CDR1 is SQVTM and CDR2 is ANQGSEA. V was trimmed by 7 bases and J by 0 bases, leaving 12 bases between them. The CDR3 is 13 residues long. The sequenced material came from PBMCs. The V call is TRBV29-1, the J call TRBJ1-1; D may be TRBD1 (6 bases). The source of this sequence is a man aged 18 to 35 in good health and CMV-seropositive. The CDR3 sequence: CSALGQMNTEAFF. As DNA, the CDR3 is TGCAGCGCTCTCGGACAGATGAACACTGAAGCTTTCTTT.